This is a list of T cell receptor beta chains from one sample in a study of a mutant IDH1 vaccine in newly diagnosed glioma. Clones were read by immunoSEQ multiplex PCR, and TCRdb kept only the in-frame ones, dropping some. The table records tens of thousands of clones, around nine tenths of them present only once. No antigen is known for these receptors. Specimen: PBMCs, collected from a glioma patient whose treatment included an IDH1 peptide vaccine. These receptors were taken from a man aged 25-45 years with glioma. CDR3s include the opening cysteine and the closing phenylalanine or tryptophan. Each record gives: D gene, J gene, clone size, V gene, CDR3 DNA, CDR3 protein. A D gene is named only where the DNA matches it firmly. Clone size is given for some rows only: seen once, a few or many times, or a class if the clone is expanded.

. | TRBJ2-5 | once | TRBV2 | TGTGCCAGCAGTGACGTGGGGCAAGAGACCCAGTACTTC | CASSDVGQETQYF
. | TRBJ2-1 | few | TRBV5-1 | TGCGCCAGCAGCGAACTGAATGAGCAGTTCTTC | CASSELNEQFF
. | TRBJ2-4 | . | TRBV21-1 | TGTGCCAGCAGCAAAGTTGTACACCTCCGGGAAAACATTCAGTACTTC | CASSKVVHLRENIQYF
TRBD2 | TRBJ2-1 | . | TRBV6-5 | TGTGCCAGCAGTTCCCGCGGGGGGGCCTCCTACAATGAGCAGTTCTTC | CASSSRGGASYNEQFF
TRBD1 | TRBJ1-2 | . | TRBV5-4 | TGTGCCACCAAGACAGGGTACTATGGCTACACCTTC | CATKTGYYGYTF
. | TRBJ1-2 | . | TRBV2 | TGTGCCAGCAATGAAGGAGCGCTGAACTATGGCTACACCTTC | CASNEGALNYGYTF
. | TRBJ2-7 | . | TRBV5-4 | TGTGCCAGCAGCTTGGCGGGAGACCGAAGCTCCTACGAGCAGTACTTC | CASSLAGDRSSYEQYF
TRBD1 | TRBJ1-6 | . | TRBV27 | TGTGCCAGCAGTCCTCTTGACAGGGGGTTTTCACCCCTCCACTTT | CASSPLDRGFSPLHF
TRBD2 | TRBJ2-3 | . | TRBV7-2 | TGTGCCAGCAGCTTAGTGGCGGGGGAGGATACGCAGTATTTT | CASSLVAGEDTQYF
. | TRBJ1-2 | . | TRBV6-6 | TGTGCCAGCAGATGGGGAATAGGCTACACCTTC | CASRWGIGYTF
TRBD2 | TRBJ2-1 | . | TRBV19 | TGTGCCAGTAGTATAGTTTCAAGCGGGGGGCCCCATGAGCAGTTCTTC | CASSIVSSGGPHEQFF
. | TRBJ2-1 | . | TRBV20-1 | TGCAGTGCTCCACTGGCGCGACTAGAGTTCTTC | CSAPLARLEFF
. | TRBJ1-2 | . | TRBV6-6 | TGTGCCAGCAGTTACCTTATAGACAGCAACTATGGCTACACCTTC | CASSYLIDSNYGYTF
TRBD1 | TRBJ1-4 | . | TRBV6-1 | TGTGCCAGCCGGGACAGGGGAGCTAATGAAAAACTGTTTTTT | CASRDRGANEKLFF
. | TRBJ1-2 | . | TRBV28 | TGTGCCAGCAGGGCTGGGTACTATGGCTACACCTTC | CASRAGYYGYTF
. | TRBJ2-3 | . | TRBV5-1 | TGCGCCAGCAGCATGGACAACACAGATACGCAGTATTTT | CASSMDNTDTQYF
. | TRBJ1-6 | once | TRBV10-3 | TGTGCCATCAGTGCGGGAGGGGCGGGAGATTCACCCCTCCACTTT | CAISAGGAGDSPLHF
. | TRBJ1-1 | few | TRBV15 | TGTGCCACCGGGGGGGTACGGTTAGAAGCTTTCTTT | CATGGVRLEAFF
. | TRBJ1-1 | . | TRBV11-2 | TGTGCCAGCAGCTCAGACCTTATCGTAAGAGCTTTCTTT | CASSSDLIVRAFF
TRBD1 | TRBJ1-2 | . | TRBV5-1 | TGCGCCAGCAGCTTATTATGGGACAGGGGTCGCTATGGCTACACCTTC | CASSLLWDRGRYGYTF
. | TRBJ2-2 | . | TRBV23-1 | TGCGCCAGCAGTCAACTTTTACTTGCAGGACAGAGATCGAACACCGGGGAGCTGTTTTTT | CASSQLLLAGQRSNTGELFF
TRBD1 | TRBJ2-1 | . | TRBV27 | TGTGCCAGCACCCTGACAGGGGGTCCCCTCGCAAATGAGCAGTTCTTC | CASTLTGGPLANEQFF